A selection of T cell receptor beta chains follows, all from one sample in a study of blood T cell repertoires in COVID-19. Measured with immunoSEQ multiplex PCR; TCRdb has only the in-frame clones, and not every one. The profile shows roughly 250,000 clones, about 90% of them singletons. The sample taken for sequencing was peripheral blood. The receptors derive from a person aged 18 to 35 with COVID-19, enrolled during active disease. Each CDR3 is given with its conserved first and last residue. A D gene is named only where the DNA matches it firmly. Some rows mark clone size as missing; the rest say once, few, many or name a class of expanded clone.

v_call,d_call,j_call,clone_size,cdr3_aa,cdr3_nt
TRBV29-1,TRBD1,TRBJ1-3,.,CSVGTGGFGNTIYF,TGCAGCGTTGGGACAGGGGGCTTTGGAAACACCATATATTTT
TRBV11-2,TRBD1,TRBJ2-7,few,CASSLGQGETYEQYF,TGTGCCAGCAGCTTGGGACAGGGAGAAACCTACGAGCAGTACTTC
TRBV6-6,.,TRBJ2-7,.,CATRRGTGSYEQYF,TGTGCCACCCGCAGGGGTACAGGATCCTACGAGCAGTACTTC
TRBV29-1,.,TRBJ1-1,.,CSVERTDQAFF,TGCAGCGTTGAACGGACAGATCAGGCTTTCTTT
TRBV3-1/TRBV3-2,.,TRBJ1-1,.,CASSQGTGSLEAFF,TGTGCCAGCAGCCAAGGGACGGGATCTCTCGAAGCTTTCTTT
TRBV12-3/TRBV12-4,TRBD2,TRBJ2-7,once,CASSFGRAYEQYF,TGTGCCAGCAGTTTCGGGAGGGCCTACGAGCAGTACTTC
TRBV12-3/TRBV12-4,.,TRBJ2-6,.,CASLGVINVLTF,TGTGCCAGCCTAGGGGTCATCAACGTCCTGACTTTC
TRBV5-1,.,TRBJ2-4,.,CASSHTSLIGENIQYF,TGCGCCAGCAGCCATACTAGCTTAATCGGGGAAAACATTCAGTACTTC
TRBV14,.,TRBJ1-6,once,CASRRTNSPLHF,TGTGCCAGCAGAAGGACAAATTCACCCCTCCACTTT
TRBV5-6,TRBD1,TRBJ1-1,.,CASRRWTGRGNTEAFF,TGTGCCAGCAGGAGATGGACAGGGCGGGGGAACACTGAAGCTTTCTTT
TRBV11-3,TRBD1,TRBJ1-2,.,CASSPGTGPISPNYGYTF,TGTGCCAGCAGTCCCGGGACAGGGCCAATCTCTCCCAACTATGGCTACACCTTC
TRBV6-5,.,TRBJ1-5,few,CASKTGVLVFQPQHF,TGTGCCAGCAAGACGGGGGTCCTGGTGTTTCAGCCCCAGCATTTT
TRBV6-2/TRBV6-3,TRBD1,TRBJ1-5,.,CASSYSKGTGGASNQPQHF,TGTGCCAGCAGTTACTCGAAGGGAACAGGGGGAGCAAGCAATCAGCCCCAGCATTTT
TRBV28,TRBD1,TRBJ2-7,.,CASTSPGQGAGEQYF,TGTGCCAGCACCTCACCGGGACAGGGGGCTGGTGAGCAGTACTTC
TRBV6-2/TRBV6-3,.,TRBJ2-5,.,CASSWTVQETQYF,TGTGCCAGCAGTTGGACTGTCCAAGAGACCCAGTACTTC
TRBV4-2,.,TRBJ2-5,.,CASSQEPGLEETQYF,TGTGCCAGCAGCCAAGAGCCGGGACTCGAAGAGACCCAGTACTTC
TRBV7-2,TRBD2,TRBJ2-5,.,CASSHGGWRLAGGPVTQYF,TGTGCCAGCAGCCATGGCGGGTGGAGGCTAGCGGGAGGGCCGGTGACCCAGTACTTC
TRBV9,.,TRBJ2-7,.,CASSVGSARGQDEQYF,TGTGCCAGCAGCGTAGGATCAGCTAGGGGTCAGGACGAGCAGTACTTC
TRBV27,TRBD1,TRBJ1-6,few,CASSSEDRAFSPLHF,TGTGCCAGCAGCTCCGAGGACAGGGCGTTTTCACCCCTCCACTTT
TRBV6-4,.,TRBJ1-6,.,CASSEKTNNSPLHF,TGTGCCAGCAGTGAAAAGACAAATAATTCACCCCTCCACTTT
TRBV28,TRBD2,TRBJ2-5,.,CASRGLAGVRETQYF,TGTGCCAGCAGGGGACTAGCGGGAGTCCGGGAGACCCAGTACTTC
TRBV10-3,.,TRBJ2-3,.,CAISGAGPTDTQYF,TGTGCCATCAGTGGTGCAGGTCCCACAGATACGCAGTATTTT
TRBV28,.,TRBJ2-3,.,CASSSPDTQYF,TGTGCCAGCAGTAGCCCCGATACGCAGTATTTT
TRBV2,TRBD2,TRBJ2-3,.,CASSEAPTGASGSLTDTQYF,TGTGCCAGCAGTGAAGCACCAACTGGTGCTAGCGGGAGCCTGACAGATACGCAGTATTTT
TRBV29-1,TRBD2,TRBJ2-1,.,CSVEQLAGGPGIPVGFSYNEQFF,TGCAGCGTAGAACAACTAGCGGGAGGGCCTGGTATCCCAGTCGGCTTCTCCTACAATGAGCAGTTCTTC
TRBV5-6,TRBD2,TRBJ2-5,.,CASSLGLAEVLETQYF,TGTGCCAGCAGCCTCGGACTAGCGGAAGTACTAGAGACCCAGTACTTC